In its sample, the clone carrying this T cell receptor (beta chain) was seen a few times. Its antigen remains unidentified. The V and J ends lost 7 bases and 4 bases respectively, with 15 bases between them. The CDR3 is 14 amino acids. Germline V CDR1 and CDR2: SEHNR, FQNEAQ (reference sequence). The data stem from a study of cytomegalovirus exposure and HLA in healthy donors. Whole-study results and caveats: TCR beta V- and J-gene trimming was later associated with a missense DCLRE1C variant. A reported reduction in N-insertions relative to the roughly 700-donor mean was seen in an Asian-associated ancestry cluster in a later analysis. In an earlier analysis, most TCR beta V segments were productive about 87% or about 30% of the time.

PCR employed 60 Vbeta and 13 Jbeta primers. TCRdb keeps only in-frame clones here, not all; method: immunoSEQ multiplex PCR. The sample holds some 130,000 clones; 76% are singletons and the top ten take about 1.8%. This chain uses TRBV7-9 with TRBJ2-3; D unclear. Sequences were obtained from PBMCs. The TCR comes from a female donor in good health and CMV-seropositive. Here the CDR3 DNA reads TGTGCCAGCAAACTCGGAGTCATCTCAGATACGCAGTATTTT. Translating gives CASKLGVISDTQYF.